These T cell receptor beta chains were read from a single sample in a study of spatial heterogeneity in lung cancer. Each CDR3 protein gets one entry after TCRdb re-called the 5' RACE reads with MiXCR. Of 5,000 or so distinct CDR3 sequences listed, roughly 22% are singletons. Sequenced material: lung tumor tissue, taken at surgery. The receptors stem from a male donor with early-stage non-small cell lung cancer. Each CDR3 is given with its conserved first and last residue. Fields, in order: D gene, V gene, J gene, clone size, CDR3 protein, CDR3 DNA. The D gene is left open where the match is weak. Size tells how often a clone was seen (once, few, many) or the class of an expanded clone, and some rows leave it out.

D: .; V: TRBV23-1; J: TRBJ1-5; size: medium-sized; CDR3: CASSQEGRRGNQPQHF; DNA: TGCGCCAGCAGTCAAGAGGGACGGAGGGGCAATCAGCCCCAGCATTTT
D: TRBD1; V: TRBV4-1; J: TRBJ2-7; size: medium-sized; CDR3: CASSQSGTGVSEQYF; DNA: TGCGCCAGCAGCCAATCCGGGACAGGGGTAAGCGAGCAGTACTTC
D: .; V: TRBV6-2/TRBV6-3; J: TRBJ2-5; size: medium-sized; CDR3: CASRYSLALQETQYF; DNA: TGTGCCAGCAGATATTCGTTGGCCCTCCAAGAGACCCAGTACTTC
D: .; V: TRBV20-1; J: TRBJ2-7; size: .; CDR3: CSAPRAAISSYEQYF; DNA: TGCAGTGCCCCTAGGGCGGCAATCAGCTCCTACGAGCAGTACTTC
D: .; V: TRBV30; J: TRBJ1-3; size: many; CDR3: CAWRDRTVGNTIYF; DNA: TGTGCCTGGAGGGACCGGACAGTCGGAAACACCATATATTTT
D: .; V: TRBV7-9; J: TRBJ1-1; size: .; CDR3: CASSLHGQSNTEAFF; DNA: TGTGCCAGCAGCCTCCATGGACAGAGCAACACTGAAGCTTTCTTT
D: .; V: TRBV7-9; J: TRBJ2-5; size: medium-sized; CDR3: CASSALGGSETQYF; DNA: TGTGCCAGCAGCGCATTAGGGGGATCGGAGACCCAGTACTTC
D: TRBD1; V: TRBV10-3; J: TRBJ1-1; size: .; CDR3: CAISTGQGGNTEAFF; DNA: TGTGCCATCAGTACGGGACAGGGCGGGAACACTGAAGCTTTCTTT
D: .; V: TRBV5-1; J: TRBJ1-4; size: .; CDR3: CASSRQSTNEKLFF; DNA: TGCGCCAGCAGCCGACAGTCAACTAATGAAAAACTGTTTTTT
D: .; V: TRBV5-1; J: TRBJ2-1; size: .; CDR3: CASSHPPGLSSPNEQFF; DNA: TGCGCCAGCAGCCACCCACCAGGACTAAGCTCCCCCAATGAGCAGTTCTTC
D: .; V: TRBV5-6; J: TRBJ1-5; size: .; CDR3: CASSLRWGNQPQHF; DNA: TGTGCCAGCAGCTTGAGATGGGGCAATCAGCCCCAGCATTTT
D: .; V: TRBV29-1; J: TRBJ2-1; size: medium-sized; CDR3: CSVGGLGREGGEQFF; DNA: TGCAGCGTTGGTGGCCTGGGGCGGGAAGGCGGTGAGCAGTTCTTC
D: TRBD1; V: TRBV6-5; J: TRBJ1-2; size: few; CDR3: CASSWNLGQGVYGYTF; DNA: TGTGCCAGCAGTTGGAACTTGGGACAGGGGGTCTATGGCTACACCTTC
D: .; V: TRBV4-2; J: TRBJ1-5; size: few; CDR3: CASSRTGDGRRNQPQHF; DNA: TGTGCCAGCAGCCGTACGGGGGATGGCAGACGCAATCAGCCCCAGCATTTT
D: .; V: TRBV6-1; J: TRBJ1-6; size: .; CDR3: CASSYLERTSYNSPLHF; DNA: TGTGCCAGCAGCTACTTGGAGCGTACCTCCTATAATTCACCCCTCCACTTT
D: .; V: TRBV28; J: TRBJ2-3; size: medium-sized; CDR3: CASSLARPDSFITDTQYF; DNA: TGTGCCAGCAGTTTAGCCCGCCCCGACAGTTTCATCACAGATACGCAGTATTTT
D: TRBD1; V: TRBV7-8; J: TRBJ2-7; size: .; CDR3: CASSPRQGVDEQYF; DNA: TGTGCCAGCAGCCCTAGACAGGGTGTGGACGAGCAGTACTTC
D: TRBD2; V: TRBV7-2; J: TRBJ2-1; size: .; CDR3: CASSLVLAGLRDEQFF; DNA: TGTGCCAGCAGCTTAGTCTTAGCGGGGCTACGCGATGAGCAGTTCTTC
D: .; V: TRBV28; J: TRBJ1-5; size: .; CDR3: CASGPGAQHF; DNA: TGTGCCAGCGGTCCAGGGGCCCAGCATTTT
D: .; V: TRBV3-1; J: TRBJ1-2; size: few; CDR3: CASKSQGTSYGYTF; DNA: TGTGCCAGCAAATCACAGGGAACGTCCTATGGCTACACCTTC
D: .; V: TRBV5-4; J: TRBJ2-5; size: .; CDR3: CASSLVTTQETQYF; DNA: TGTGCCAGCAGCTTGGTAACAACTCAAGAGACCCAGTACTTC
D: .; V: TRBV27; J: TRBJ1-6; size: few; CDR3: CASSLGGDNSPLHF; DNA: TGTGCCAGCAGTTTAGGGGGGGACAATTCACCCCTCCACTTT
D: TRBD2; V: TRBV11-3; J: TRBJ2-1; size: many; CDR3: CASSLEGGLNNEQFF; DNA: TGTGCCAGCAGCTTAGAGGGAGGGTTAAACAATGAGCAGTTCTTC
D: TRBD1; V: TRBV5-4; J: TRBJ1-1; size: .; CDR3: CASSRDRGKSEAFF; DNA: TGTGCCAGCAGCCGGGACAGGGGTAAATCTGAAGCTTTCTTT
D: TRBD2; V: TRBV11-1; J: TRBJ2-1; size: .; CDR3: CASSPTSGRYNEQFF; DNA: TGTGCCAGCAGTCCCACTAGCGGGAGGTACAATGAGCAGTTCTTC
D: .; V: TRBV4-3; J: TRBJ2-1; size: .; CDR3: CASSQDGNRLNEQFF; DNA: TGCGCCAGCAGCCAAGACGGTAATCGATTAAATGAGCAGTTCTTC
D: .; V: TRBV5-5; J: TRBJ1-5; size: .; CDR3: CASSPAYSNQPQHF; DNA: TGTGCCAGCAGCCCCGCGTATAGCAATCAGCCCCAGCATTTT
D: TRBD2; V: TRBV10-3; J: TRBJ2-3; size: medium-sized; CDR3: CAISDPTSGDSTDTQYF; DNA: TGTGCCATCAGTGACCCAACTAGCGGAGACAGCACAGATACGCAGTATTTT
D: .; V: TRBV4-1; J: TRBJ2-2; size: many; CDR3: CASSLRTGELFF; DNA: TGCGCCAGCAGCCTCCGTACCGGGGAGCTGTTTTTT
D: .; V: TRBV6-2/TRBV6-3; J: TRBJ2-7; size: .; CDR3: CASSDGSRYEQYF; DNA: TGTGCCAGCAGTGACGGATCCCGCTACGAGCAGTACTTC
D: .; V: TRBV4-2; J: TRBJ2-7; size: many; CDR3: CASRNRADTYEQYF; DNA: TGTGCCAGCAGAAACAGGGCTGATACCTACGAGCAGTACTTC
D: .; V: TRBV5-1; J: TRBJ2-3; size: .; CDR3: CATQPLQGTDTQYF; DNA: TGCGCCACCCAACCCCTCCAGGGGACAGATACGCAGTATTTT
D: .; V: TRBV27; J: TRBJ2-1; size: medium-sized; CDR3: CASSPGGGGSSYNEQFF; DNA: TGTGCCAGCAGTCCAGGGGGGGGAGGGAGCTCCTACAATGAGCAGTTCTTC
D: .; V: TRBV14; J: TRBJ1-1; size: .; CDR3: CASSQDAGNTEAFF; DNA: TGTGCCAGCAGCCAAGATGCAGGGAACACTGAAGCTTTCTTT
D: .; V: TRBV6-2/TRBV6-3; J: TRBJ1-1; size: few; CDR3: CASSYGDVTEAFF; DNA: TGTGCCAGCAGTTACGGGGACGTCACTGAAGCTTTCTTT
D: TRBD1; V: TRBV5-6; J: TRBJ2-3; size: .; CDR3: CASSPPGQGVTSTDTQYF; DNA: TGTGCCAGCAGCCCTCCGGGACAGGGGGTGACCAGCACAGATACGCAGTATTTT
D: .; V: TRBV28; J: TRBJ2-1; size: many; CDR3: CASTRRGREDNEQFF; DNA: TGTGCCAGCACCAGAAGGGGCAGAGAGGACAATGAGCAGTTCTTC
D: TRBD1; V: TRBV6-2/TRBV6-3; J: TRBJ2-1; size: .; CDR3: CASSYRDSYNEQFF; DNA: TGTGCCAGCAGTTACCGGGACAGCTACAATGAGCAGTTCTTC
D: TRBD1; V: TRBV27; J: TRBJ2-5; size: many; CDR3: CASSQGQKETQYF; DNA: TGTGCCAGCAGTCAGGGACAGAAAGAGACCCAGTACTTC